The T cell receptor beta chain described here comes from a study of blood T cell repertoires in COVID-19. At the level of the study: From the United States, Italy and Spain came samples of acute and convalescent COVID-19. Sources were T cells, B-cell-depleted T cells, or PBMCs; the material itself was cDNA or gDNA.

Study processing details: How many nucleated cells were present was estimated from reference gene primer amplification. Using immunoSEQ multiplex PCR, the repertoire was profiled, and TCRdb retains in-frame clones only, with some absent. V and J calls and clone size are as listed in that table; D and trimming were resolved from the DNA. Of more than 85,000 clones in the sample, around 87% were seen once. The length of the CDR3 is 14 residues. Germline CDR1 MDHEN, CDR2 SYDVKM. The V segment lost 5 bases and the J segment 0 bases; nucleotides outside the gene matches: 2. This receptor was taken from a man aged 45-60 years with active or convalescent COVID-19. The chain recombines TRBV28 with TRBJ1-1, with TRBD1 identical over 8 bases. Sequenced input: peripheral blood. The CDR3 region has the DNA TGTGCCAGCAGTCCAGGGGGCCTGAACACTGAAGCTTTCTTT. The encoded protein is CASSPGGLNTEAFF.